This TCR beta chain was identified in a study of CD8+CD57+ T cells in acquired aplastic anemia. The trim removed 5 bases at V and 3 bases at J, leaving 4 bases unmatched. Germline CDR1 is SNHLY and CDR2 is FYNNEI. The CDR3 consists of 13 residues. This clonotype was counted many times. The use of genomic DNA as template underpinned the TCR beta VDJ and CDR3 profiling. TCRdb called the reads again in MiXCR, with one record for every CDR3 protein. This sample has 150,000 to 180,000 distinct CDR3 sequences, with about 48% found just once. Sequencing was done on patients that had shown CD8+CD57+ cell expansion by flow cytometry. Among the patients, all had severe acquired aplastic anemia.

This chain uses TRBV2 with TRBJ2-7, with 7 bases lining up with TRBD1. Input material: sorted CD4+, CD8+, or CD8+CD57+ T cells (not recorded which) from PBMCs. The sequence derives from a human donor with aplastic anemia. CDR3 residues: CASSPGTVYEQYF. DNA of the CDR3: TGTGCCAGCAGTCCAGGGACAGTCTACGAGCAGTACTTC.